These T cell receptor beta chains were read from a single sample in a study of T cell responses to AZD1222 COVID-19 vaccine. TCRdb's copy holds only in-frame clones and misses some; the assay was immunoSEQ multiplex PCR. Of some 95,000 clones listed, approximately 86% are singletons. Sequenced material: peripheral blood, taken on day 0 of AZD1222 vaccination. The receptor set was obtained from an adult in good health. The CDR3 runs from the conserved cysteine through the conserved F or W. The D gene is left open where the match is weak. The size of a clone is reported for some rows only, either as once, few or many, or as a class for expanded clones.

clone_size: -
v_call: TRBV7-9
d_call: -
j_call: TRBJ1-1
cdr3_nt: TGTGCCAGCAGCTTCGAACAGAACACTGAAGCTTTCTTT
cdr3_aa: CASSFEQNTEAFF

clone_size: -
v_call: TRBV6-1
d_call: -
j_call: TRBJ1-3
cdr3_nt: TGTGCCAGCAGTGAAATTAGACTGGTCTCTGGAAACACCATATATTTT
cdr3_aa: CASSEIRLVSGNTIYF

clone_size: -
v_call: TRBV24-1
d_call: -
j_call: TRBJ1-3
cdr3_nt: TGTGCCACCAGTGATTTGCTAAGGAATGGAAACACCATATATTTT
cdr3_aa: CATSDLLRNGNTIYF

clone_size: -
v_call: TRBV5-6
d_call: -
j_call: TRBJ1-5
cdr3_nt: TGTGCCAGCAGCGGCTGGACCTCTAATCAGCCCCAGCATTTT
cdr3_aa: CASSGWTSNQPQHF

clone_size: once
v_call: TRBV6-2/TRBV6-3
d_call: -
j_call: TRBJ2-3
cdr3_nt: TGTGCCAGCAGTTACCCCCCCATCGGGGCAGATTACACAGATACGCAGTATTTT
cdr3_aa: CASSYPPIGADYTDTQYF

clone_size: -
v_call: TRBV19
d_call: -
j_call: TRBJ1-2
cdr3_nt: TGTGCCAGTGGTGGGCCACGTGGCTACACCTTC
cdr3_aa: CASGGPRGYTF

clone_size: -
v_call: TRBV6-5
d_call: -
j_call: TRBJ2-3
cdr3_nt: TGTGCCAGCGGGGGATGGGTTAAGGGCACTAATACGCAGTATTTT
cdr3_aa: CASGGWVKGTNTQYF

clone_size: -
v_call: TRBV7-2
d_call: -
j_call: TRBJ2-7
cdr3_nt: TGTGCCAGCAGCAAAGGACGTTCCTACGAGCAGTACTTC
cdr3_aa: CASSKGRSYEQYF

clone_size: -
v_call: TRBV7-9
d_call: -
j_call: TRBJ1-1
cdr3_nt: TGTGCCAGCAGCCACCCCCTCCACCGGGACAAAGCTTTCTTT
cdr3_aa: CASSHPLHRDKAFF

clone_size: -
v_call: TRBV18
d_call: -
j_call: TRBJ2-2
cdr3_nt: TGTGCCAGCTCTATTGGTGGGGAGCTGTTTTTT
cdr3_aa: CASSIGGELFF

clone_size: few
v_call: TRBV29-1
d_call: -
j_call: TRBJ1-5
cdr3_nt: TGCAGCGTTGGCCCCAGCAGCAATCAGCCCCAGCATTTT
cdr3_aa: CSVGPSSNQPQHF

clone_size: -
v_call: TRBV4-2
d_call: TRBD2
j_call: TRBJ2-1
cdr3_nt: TGTGCCAGCAGCCAAGTGATATCCAGCGGGGGAGACAATGAGCAGTTCTTC
cdr3_aa: CASSQVISSGGDNEQFF

clone_size: -
v_call: TRBV19
d_call: TRBD1
j_call: TRBJ2-5
cdr3_nt: TGTGCCAGTACCTCCGGGACAGGGGGCGCCGAGACCCAGTACTTC
cdr3_aa: CASTSGTGGAETQYF

clone_size: -
v_call: TRBV19
d_call: -
j_call: TRBJ1-1
cdr3_nt: TGTGCCAGTAGTATAGTTGTAAGGTCATCCGAAGCTTTCTTT
cdr3_aa: CASSIVVRSSEAFF